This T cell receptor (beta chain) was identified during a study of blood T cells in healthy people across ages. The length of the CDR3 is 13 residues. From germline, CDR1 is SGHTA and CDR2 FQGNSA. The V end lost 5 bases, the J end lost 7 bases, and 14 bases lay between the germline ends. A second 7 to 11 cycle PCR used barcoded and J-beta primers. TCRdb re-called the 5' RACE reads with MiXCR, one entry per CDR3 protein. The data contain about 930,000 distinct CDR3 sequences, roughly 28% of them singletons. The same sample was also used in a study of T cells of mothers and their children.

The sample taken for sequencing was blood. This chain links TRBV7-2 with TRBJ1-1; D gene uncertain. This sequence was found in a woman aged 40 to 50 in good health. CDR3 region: CASSPGREVEAFF. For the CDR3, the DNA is TGTGCCAGCAGCCCTGGACGGGAGGTTGAAGCTTTCTTT.